Described below is a single T cell receptor (beta chain) sequence and its context. Its antigen is not identified. This record comes from a study of cytomegalovirus exposure and HLA in healthy donors. General study results and limits: As a later analysis revealed, the rate of TCR association differed by HLA locus, with DRB1 most and HLA-C fewest. Reports showed the classifier diagnosing cytomegalovirus status with high specificity and sensitivity. Sequences of the TCR beta chain were said to predict the HLA-A and HLA-B alleles of most subjects accurately.

Whereas donors were nominally healthy upon sampling, unrecorded immune exposures were probable. V was shortened by 5 bases and J by 4 bases, with 11 bases between the two germline ends. Germline values: CDR1 SGHNT, CDR2 YENEEA. The CDR3 loop spans 13 amino acids. The PCR ran on 60 Vbeta and 13 Jbeta primers. TCRdb's table, derived via immunoSEQ multiplex PCR, lists solely in-frame clones and lacks some. The ten top clones account for just over 5.5%, within a sample of about 88,000 clones. The material sequenced was PBMCs. The clonotype comes from a girl aged 10-17 years in good health and CMV-seropositive. The chain joins TRBV11-3 to TRBJ1-1; D gene ambiguous. CDR3 protein: CASSPREATEAFF. The DNA of the CDR3 is TGTGCCAGCAGCCCAAGGGAGGCCACTGAAGCTTTCTTT.